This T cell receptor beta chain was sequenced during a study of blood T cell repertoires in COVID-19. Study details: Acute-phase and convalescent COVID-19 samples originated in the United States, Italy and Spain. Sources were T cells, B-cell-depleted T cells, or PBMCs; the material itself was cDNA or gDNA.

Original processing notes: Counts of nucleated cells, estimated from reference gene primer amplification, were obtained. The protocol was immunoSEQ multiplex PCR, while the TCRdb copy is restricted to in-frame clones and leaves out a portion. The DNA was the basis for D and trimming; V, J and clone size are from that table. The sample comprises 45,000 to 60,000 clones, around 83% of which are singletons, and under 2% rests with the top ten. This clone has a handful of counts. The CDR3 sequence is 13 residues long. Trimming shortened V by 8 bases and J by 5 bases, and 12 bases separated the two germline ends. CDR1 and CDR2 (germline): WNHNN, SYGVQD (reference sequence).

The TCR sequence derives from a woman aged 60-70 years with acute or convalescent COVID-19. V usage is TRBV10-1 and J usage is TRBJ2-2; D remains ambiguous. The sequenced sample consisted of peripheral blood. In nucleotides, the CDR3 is TGCGCCAGCGGCGGTACGGCGACCGGGGAGCTGTTTTTT. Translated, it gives CASGGTATGELFF.